This TCR beta chain was profiled in a study of human T cells and chemical hapten exposure (dated by TCRdb to the early 2020s). With regard to the full study: For sensitization, 2% DPC in acetone was applied to a 2 cm by 2 cm area of upper inner arm skin. Patch testing was done on the upper back using Finn chambers containing 0.01% DPC, and results were scored after 6 days according to International Contact Dermatitis Research Group standards. The libraries were sequenced as a pool, and the TCR yield per sample differed mostly because of small variations in library volumes within the pool. Peripheral blood TCR repertoire changes were tracked in vivo in alopecia patients during primary and secondary sensitization to the hapten diphenylcyclopropenone (DPC). Blood samples were taken from patients before sensitization (week 0) and at 2, 6 and about 24 weeks after DPC sensitization. For TCR sequencing, blood came from approximately 29 alopecia patients at anywhere from one to four time points (pre-sensitization, 2, 6 and 24 weeks). Patients additionally received weekly therapeutic DPC doses to the scalp throughout the approximately 25-week study period. Most of the patients in the cohort were female, and the cohort covered alopecia areata with under or over 50% scalp involvement, alopecia totalis and alopecia universalis. General findings and caveats noted by the study authors: Expanded TCRs formed significantly more large CDR3 similarity clusters than pre-sensitization or healthy control sets, consistent with antigen-driven responses. Repeated subsampling changed both the strength of the expansion versus patch-test correlation and the threshold at which the correlation became significant. Because all patients had alopecia, a presumed autoimmune disease, the immune response of the patients might differ from that of healthy individuals. A positive correlation was found between the number of PT1 expanded TCRs and patch test score, with significance reached at thresholds 8, 16 and 32 but not 4. No change with DPC sensitization was found in the number of TCRs above 1 in 1000 frequency, and no evidence of global repertoire structure alterations was found.

The label giving this sample's time point can be read as: patch test 2, 6 weeks after DPC sensitization. The treatment or condition label, as the study defines it: therapeutic diphenylcyclopropenone sensitization with weekly scalp DPC. At every patch-test visit, the blood draw took place before the patch test was put on. Patients were eligible if aged 18 to 70, diagnosed with alopecia and judged suitable for DPC therapy, and pregnant patients were excluded. Total RNA was extracted from unfractionated whole blood that had been collected in Tempus Blood RNA tubes. Libraries were made using RACE. Sequencing used a NextSeq 500. During library preparation, unique molecular identifiers were attached to individual cDNA molecules so that TCRs could be counted in a quantitative, reproducible way. Both TCR alpha and TCR beta chains were sequenced from each blood RNA sample. The authors' analysis ran thus. Samples had a median of 95,638 TCRs, with a range from roughly 23,224 to 750,000. V, J and CDR3 annotation of the TCR reads was carried out using the Decombinator software suite. For PS versus PT1 abundance plots, all samples were subsampled to the same number of TCRs (28,000). TCRs were defined as expanded if absent before sensitization and observed at least eight times at the 2-week time point. TCRdb reprocessed the public reads (quality trimming at Q25 with fastp, clone calling with MiXCR) and kept in-frame beta chains. A single entry per CDR3 protein holds the most common genes and DNA from its merged rows. For this entry, the V and J calls and clone size follow TCRdb and not the study's own pipeline. This sample is represented by a few hundred thousand distinct CDR3 sequences; about 6% of them were singletons. Clones ranked in the top ten supply about 5.4% of the sample.

About this clonotype itself: The clone's antigen remains unknown. No much larger clone is present one base from it, and per-base qualities are unavailable.

The CDR3 covers 12 residues, taking in both the cysteine and the phenylalanine. CDR3 DNA is the only sequence kept; it has 36 bases, read in frame from the first base. In the germline V gene (reference sequence), CDR1 corresponds to DFQATT and CDR2 to SNEGSKA. V lost 6 bases and J lost 4 bases; the stretch between them is 9 bases long. This specimen consisted of whole blood, obtained in connection with sensitization to the hapten diphenylcyclopropenone (DPC). The V and J segments used are TRBV20-1 and TRBJ1-4; no D gene can be assigned with confidence. The TCR comes from a woman younger than 35 with alopecia areata. Some clones in this sample may be carry-over from other donors' samples. Here the CDR3 is given as CSAPAHNEKLFF. The DNA sequence is TGCAGTGCACCCGCTCATAATGAAAAACTGTTTTTT.